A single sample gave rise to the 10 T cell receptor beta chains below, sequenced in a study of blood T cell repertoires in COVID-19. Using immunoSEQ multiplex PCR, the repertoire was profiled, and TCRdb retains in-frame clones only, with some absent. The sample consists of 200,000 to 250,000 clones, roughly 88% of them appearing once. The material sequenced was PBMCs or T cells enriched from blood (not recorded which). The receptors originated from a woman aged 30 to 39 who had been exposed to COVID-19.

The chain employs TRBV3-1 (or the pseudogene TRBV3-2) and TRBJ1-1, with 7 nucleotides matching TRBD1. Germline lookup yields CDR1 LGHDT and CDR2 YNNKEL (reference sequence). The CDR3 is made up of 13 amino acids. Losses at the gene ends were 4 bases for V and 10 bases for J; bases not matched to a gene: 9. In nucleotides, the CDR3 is TGTGCCAGCAGCCCCAGACAGGGATGGAGAGCTTTCTTT. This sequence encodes CASSPRQGWRAFF.

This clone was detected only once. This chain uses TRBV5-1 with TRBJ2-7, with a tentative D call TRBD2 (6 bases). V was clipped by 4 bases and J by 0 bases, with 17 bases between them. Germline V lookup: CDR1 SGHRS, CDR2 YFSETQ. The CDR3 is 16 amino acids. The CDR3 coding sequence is TGCGCCAGCAGCCTCCCTCGGGACTCACTCTCCTACGAGCAGTACTTC. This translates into CASSLPRDSLSYEQYF.

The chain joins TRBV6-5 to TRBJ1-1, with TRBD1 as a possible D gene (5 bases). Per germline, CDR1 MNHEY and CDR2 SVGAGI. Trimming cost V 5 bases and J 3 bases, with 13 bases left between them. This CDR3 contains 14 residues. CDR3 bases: TGTGCCAGCAGTCGAACATGGGGGGACACTGAAGCTTTCTTT. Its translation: CASSRTWGDTEAFF.

CDR3 bases: TGTGCCAGTAGTATCGGGGGGAGCTCCTACGAGCAGTACTTC. Amino acids: CASSIGGSSYEQYF. J is TRBJ2-7 and V is TRBV19; 7 bases match TRBD2. The germline CDR1 and CDR2 sequences are LNHDA and SQIVND (reference sequence). J was trimmed by 0 bases and V by 3 bases; bases with no gene match: 2. This CDR3 spans 14 amino acids.

Here the CDR3 reads CASSLRQPETQYF. The CDR3 DNA reads as TGTGCCAGCAGCCTCCGACAACCAGAGACCCAGTACTTC. The gene calls are TRBV7-9 and TRBJ2-5; the D is unclear. This CDR3 has 13 residues. Germline CDR1 reads SEHNR; CDR2 reads FQNEAQ (reference sequence). The V end lost 5 bases, the J end lost 4 bases, and 11 bases lay between the germline ends. The whole variable domain, filled in from reference TRBV7-9 and TRBJ2-5, reads DTGVSQNPRHKITKRGQNVTFRCDPISEHNRLYWYRQTLGQGPEFLTYFQNEAQLEKSRLLSDRFSAERPKGSFSTLEIQRTEQGDSAMYLCASSLRQPETQYFGPGTRLLVL.

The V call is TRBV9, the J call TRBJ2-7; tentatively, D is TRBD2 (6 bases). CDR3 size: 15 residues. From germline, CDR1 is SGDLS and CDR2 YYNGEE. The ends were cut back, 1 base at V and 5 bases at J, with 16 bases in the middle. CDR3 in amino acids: CASSVSPGGSDEQYF. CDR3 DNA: TGTGCCAGCAGCGTAAGCCCCGGGGGTTCAGACGAGCAGTACTTC.

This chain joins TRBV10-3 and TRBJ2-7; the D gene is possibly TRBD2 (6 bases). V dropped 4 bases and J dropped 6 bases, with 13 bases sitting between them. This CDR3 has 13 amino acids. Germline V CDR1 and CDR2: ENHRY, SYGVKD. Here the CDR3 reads CAISGGDTREQYF. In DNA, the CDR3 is TGTGCCATCAGTGGGGGGGATACACGCGAGCAGTACTTC.

CDR3 protein: CASLWIRTEYGYTF. CDR3 sequence (DNA): TGTGCCAGCCTATGGATCCGTACAGAATATGGCTACACCTTC. This sequence joins TRBV2 and TRBJ1-2; no firm D call. This CDR3 has 14 residues. Germline CDR1 SNHLY, CDR2 FYNNEI. V lost 8 bases and J 5 bases, leaving 18 bases between the germline ends.

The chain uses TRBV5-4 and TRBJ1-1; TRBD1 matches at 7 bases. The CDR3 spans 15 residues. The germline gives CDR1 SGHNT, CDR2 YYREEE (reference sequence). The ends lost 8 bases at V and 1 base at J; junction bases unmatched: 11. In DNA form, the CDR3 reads TGTGCCAGTAACAGGGGTGGCTATAGGAACACTGAAGCTTTCTTT. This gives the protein CASNRGGYRNTEAFF.

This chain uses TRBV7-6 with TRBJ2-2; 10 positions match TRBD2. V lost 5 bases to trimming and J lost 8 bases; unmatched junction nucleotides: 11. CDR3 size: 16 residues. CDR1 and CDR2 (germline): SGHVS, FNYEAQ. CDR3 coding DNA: TGTGCCAGCAGCCTAATCAGCGGGAGGGCCTCTGGGGAGCTGTTTTTT. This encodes CASSLISGRASGELFF.